Each of the 29 T cell receptor beta chains below was sequenced from the same sample in a study of beta chain features in type 1 diabetes. Expressed TCRB transcripts were sequenced because the entire RNA isolate underwent reverse transcription. Produced via immunoSEQ multiplex PCR; TCRdb's table is partial and in-frame only. The data hold 200,000 to 250,000 clones, with approximately 10% observed a single time. The sequencing sample was made of central memory CD4+ T cells from blood. The receptor set was obtained from a man between 18 and 35 years old in good health.

Comments on this clone: The same CDR3 is also encoded by other DNA sequences in this sample. This chain joins TRBV5-1 and TRBJ2-3; perhaps TRBD1 as D (6 bases). Looked up from germline, CDR1 is SGHRS and CDR2 is YFSETQ. The germline V and J ends were trimmed by 4 bases and 1 base, with 10 bases remaining between them. The CDR3 runs 14 residues. The CDR3 sequence is CASSLGQRTDTQYF. In nucleotides, the CDR3 is TGCGCCAGCAGCCTCGGACAGCGCACAGATACGCAGTATTTT.

The chain links TRBV30 to TRBJ1-5; maybe TRBD1 (5 bases). CDR1 and CDR2 (germline): GTSNPN, SVGIG (reference sequence). The CDR3 totals 13 residues. V was clipped by 4 bases and J by 5 bases, with 12 bases between them. The CDR3 here is CAWNGASDQPQHF. For the CDR3, the DNA is TGTGCCTGGAACGGGGCCAGCGATCAGCCCCAGCATTTT.

Many counts were recorded for this clone. V and J are TRBV5-6 and TRBJ2-5; D possibly corresponds to TRBD1 (6 bases). This CDR3 has 15 residues. V lost 1 base and J 0 bases, leaving 10 bases between the germline ends. Germline V gives CDR1 SGHDT, CDR2 YYEEEE. This CDR3 reads CASSLQGSYQETQYF. The CDR3 DNA follows: TGTGCCAGCAGCTTGCAGGGGTCGTACCAAGAGACCCAGTACTTC.

This clone was seen ten or more times. V and J are TRBV7-8 and TRBJ1-2, with D maybe TRBD1 (5 bases). V was clipped by 8 bases and J by 4 bases, with 8 bases between them. The CDR3 runs 11 residues. The germline V gene encodes CDR1 SGHVS and CDR2 FQNEAQ. The DNA of the CDR3 is TGTGCCAGCCGCGGGGCCTATGGCTACACCTTC. The encoded protein is CASRGAYGYTF.

This clone was seen many times. The rearrangement links TRBV30 to TRBJ1-2; no firm D call. This CDR3 has 11 residues. Trimming removed 7 bases from V and 2 bases from J, with 8 bases in between. Per germline, CDR1 GTSNPN and CDR2 SVGIG (reference sequence). CDR3 DNA: TGTGCCTTCGGGAACAACTATGGCTACACCTTC. It yields the protein CAFGNNYGYTF.

This rearrangement joins TRBV4-3 to TRBJ2-6; D may be TRBD2 (5 bases). With 4 bases removed from V and 2 bases from J, the gap between germline ends came to 12 bases. From germline, CDR1 is LGHNA and CDR2 YSLEER. The CDR3 covers 16 residues. The DNA of the CDR3 is TGCGCCAGCAGCCCACCGGGAAGGGCTGGGGCCAACGTCCTGACTTTC. Translated, it gives CASSPPGRAGANVLTF.

Only a few counts were recorded for this clone. The rearrangement joins TRBV7-6 to TRBJ1-4; 8 bases are shared with TRBD1. J gave up 7 bases and V 2 bases, and 6 bases lay outside the gene matches. The CDR3 sequence is 15 residues long. CDR1 is SGHVS and CDR2 is FNYEAQ in the germline V gene. CDR3: CASSLRQGAGEKLFF. The CDR3 DNA follows: TGTGCCAGCAGCTTACGCCAGGGGGCAGGTGAAAAACTGTTTTTT.

Ten or more counts support this clone. The chain recombines TRBV5-6 with TRBJ2-7, with D possibly TRBD1 on 6 matching bases. V lost 0 bases to trimming and J lost 3 bases, with 7 bases between them. There are 13 residues in the CDR3. The germline CDR1 and CDR2 sequences are SGHDT and YYEEEE. This CDR3 is CASSLGQVYEQYF. For the CDR3, the DNA is TGTGCCAGCAGCTTGGGACAGGTCTACGAGCAGTACTTC. Drawing the rest from reference TRBV5-6 and TRBJ2-7, the complete variable domain is DAGVTQSPTHLIKTRGQQVTLRCSPKSGHDTVSWYQQALGQGPQFIFQYYEEEERQRGNFPDRFSGHQFPNYSSELNVNALLLGDSALYLCASSLGQVYEQYFGPGTRLTVT.

This chain links TRBV2 with TRBJ2-4; D might be TRBD1 or TRBD2, each matching 5 bases. Trimming took off 5 bases at V and 0 bases at J, with 14 bases between the two ends. Germline assignment: CDR1 SNHLY and CDR2 FYNNEI. CDR3 length equals 16 residues. The CDR3 region has the DNA TGTGCCAGCAGTCGGGGACGGACACTAGCCAAAAACATTCAGTACTTC. Translation gives CASSRGRTLAKNIQYF.

This clone showed up just a few times. This chain joins TRBV29-1 and TRBJ1-1, with a weak D call TRBD1 (5 bases). The CDR3 extends over 14 amino acids. With 1 base removed from V and 0 bases from J, the gap between germline ends came to 9 bases. Germline loops: CDR1 SQVTM, CDR2 ANQGSEA. This chain's CDR3 is CSVEVRGMNTEAFF. In DNA, the CDR3 is TGCAGCGTTGAAGTTAGGGGCATGAACACTGAAGCTTTCTTT.

At least ten counts were recorded for this clone. The chain joins TRBV27 to TRBJ2-7, with TRBD2 identical over 10 bases. Germline values: CDR1 MNHEY, CDR2 SMNVEV (reference sequence). CDR3 length: 18 residues. V was clipped by 6 bases and J by 7 bases; unmatched bases: 21. The CDR3 DNA follows: TGTGCCAGCAGCCTCTCCGTGATAGCGGGAGGATCCTCGGGGGAGCAGTACTTC. Protein product: CASSLSVIAGGSSGEQYF.

This clone was seen ten or more times. The V and J genes are TRBV7-8 and TRBJ2-6; D ambiguous. Per germline, CDR1 SGHVS and CDR2 FQNEAQ. This CDR3 has 13 residues. Deletions cut 6 bases from V and 0 bases from J, with 3 bases between. In DNA form, the CDR3 reads TGTGCCAGCAGGGACTCTGGGGCCAACGTCCTGACTTTC. Translating it yields CASRDSGANVLTF.

The V call is TRBV7-2, the J call TRBJ2-5; the D gene is possibly TRBD2 (5 bases). The germline V gene has CDR1 SGHTA and CDR2 FQGNSA. The CDR3 runs to 14 residues. V was pared by 5 bases and J by 5 bases, with 15 bases between. CDR3 amino acids: CASSPDRGRETQYF. In DNA, the CDR3 is TGTGCCAGCAGCCCCGACCGGGGTCGGGAGACCCAGTACTTC.

V and J are TRBV5-1 and TRBJ2-7; TRBD1 agrees at 12 bases. The CDR3 runs to 14 residues. Unmatched junction bases numbered 5, after V lost 4 bases and J lost 6 bases. CDR1 SGHRS and CDR2 YFSETQ come from the germline V gene. The CDR3 region is CASSPGTGGREQYF. The CDR3 nucleotides are TGCGCCAGCAGCCCCGGGACAGGGGGCCGCGAGCAGTACTTC.

The V gene is TRBV18, the J gene TRBJ2-1; D is unclear. The CDR3 has 14 residues. In germline, CDR1 is KGHSH, CDR2 LQKENI. Trimming shortened V by 4 bases and J by 6 bases, and 13 bases separated the two germline ends. The CDR3 DNA sequence: TGTGCCAGCTCACGGGCGGAGAACTTCAATGAGCAGTTCTTC. Its protein product is CASSRAENFNEQFF.

This clone was counted only a few times. This likely stems from a read error, as it lies one base from a far larger clone. The rearrangement joins TRBV28 to TRBJ2-5, with unresolved D. The V end was cut by 3 bases, the J end by 1 base, with 9 bases between. Germline V gives CDR1 MDHEN, CDR2 SYDVKM. The CDR3 is made up of 14 amino acids. The CDR3 region is CASSFRQIQETQYF. The CDR3 DNA reads as TGTGCCAGCAGTTTCAGACAAATCCAAGAGACCCAGTACTTC.

With respect to this clone: This likely traces to a read error, being one base from a far larger clone. The chain recombines TRBV7-2 with TRBJ1-1, with D unresolved. The germline V gene encodes CDR1 SGHTA and CDR2 FQGNSA. Trimming removed 3 bases from V and 1 base from J, with 6 bases in between. The CDR3 totals 13 residues. The CDR3 loop is CASSFTANTEAFF. The CDR3 nucleotides read TGTGCCAGCAGCTTTACAGCGAACACTGAAGCTTTCTTT.

This clone was picked up a small number of times. The V call is TRBV12-5, the J call TRBJ2-6; D call uncertain. CDR1 LGHNT and CDR2 FRNRAP come from the germline V gene. V was cut by 1 base and J by 4 bases, with 8 bases left in between. The CDR3 has 15 residues. The CDR3 is CASGLGTGGANVLTF. The CDR3 DNA is TGTGCTAGTGGTTTGGGGACGGGCGGGGCCAACGTCCTGACTTTC. Looking up the rest from reference TRBV12-5 and TRBJ2-6 gives the full variable domain: DARVTQTPRHKVTEMGQEVTMRCQPILGHNTVFWYRQTMMQGLELLAYFRNRAPLDDSGMPKDRFSAEMPDATLATLKIQPSEPRDSAVYFCASGLGTGGANVLTFGAGSRLTVL.

The table lists this clone with a few counts. The chain carries TRBV5-6 and TRBJ2-6; unclear D gene. Deletions cut 4 bases from V and 0 bases from J, with 14 bases between. The CDR3 has 17 residues. Germline V CDR1 and CDR2: SGHDT, YYEEEE. This chain's CDR3 is CASSPVGSYSGANVLTF. DNA of the CDR3: TGTGCCAGCAGCCCGGTGGGTAGCTACTCTGGGGCCAACGTCCTGACTTTC. Looking up the rest from reference TRBV5-6 and TRBJ2-6 gives the full variable domain: DAGVTQSPTHLIKTRGQQVTLRCSPKSGHDTVSWYQQALGQGPQFIFQYYEEEERQRGNFPDRFSGHQFPNYSSELNVNALLLGDSALYLCASSPVGSYSGANVLTFGAGSRLTVL.

The table lists this clone with a few counts. Other DNA sequences in this sample translate to the same CDR3. The chain joins TRBV30 to TRBJ2-3, with 11 bases lining up with TRBD2. Germline V gene sequence: CDR1 GTSNPN, CDR2 SVGIG (reference sequence). Trimming cost V 2 bases and J 1 base; bases outside gene matches: 2. The CDR3 is 15 amino acids. This CDR3 reads CAWSPGLAGTDTQYF. In nucleotides, the CDR3 is TGTGCCTGGAGTCCGGGACTAGCGGGCACAGATACGCAGTATTTT.

This clone was picked up a small number of times. This sequence joins TRBV4-1 and TRBJ2-1; 7 positions match TRBD1. This CDR3 region has 15 residues. The germline V gene has CDR1 MGHRA and CDR2 YSYEKL. Germline trimming cut 4 bases from V and 3 bases from J; bases unmatched to any gene: 6. DNA of the CDR3: TGCGCCAGCAGCCTTCGGGACAGCTACTACAATGAGCAGTTCTTC. Protein product: CASSLRDSYYNEQFF.

CDR3 nucleotide sequence: TGTGCCAGCAGCCCCCGGACACGCTCCTACAATGAGCAGTTCTTC. Translated, it gives CASSPRTRSYNEQFF. V and J are TRBV9 and TRBJ2-1, with a tentative D call TRBD1 (5 bases). Per germline, CDR1 SGDLS and CDR2 YYNGEE. Trimming took 4 bases from V and 0 from J, leaving 11 bases between them. The CDR3 length is 15 residues. Drawing the rest from reference TRBV9 and TRBJ2-1, the complete variable domain is DSGVTQTPKHLITATGQRVTLRCSPRSGDLSVYWYQQSLDQGLQFLIQYYNGEERAKGNILERFSAQQFPDLHSELNLSSLELGDSALYFCASSPRTRSYNEQFFGPGTRLTVL.

This sequence joins TRBV2 and TRBJ1-2; D not resolved. V lost 8 bases to trimming and J lost 4 bases, with 8 bases between them. Germline CDR1 is SNHLY and CDR2 is FYNNEI. The CDR3 consists of 11 residues. The DNA for the CDR3 is TGTGCCAGCCGCGGAAGCTATGGCTACACCTTC. This codes for CASRGSYGYTF.

The rearrangement links TRBV5-4 to TRBJ2-7; no clear D. CDR3 length equals 13 residues. V was cut by 4 bases and J by 6 bases, with 14 bases left in between. Germline CDR1 is SGHNT and CDR2 is YYREEE (reference sequence). The CDR3 sequence: CASSVDPAGEQYF. The CDR3 nucleotides are TGTGCCAGCAGCGTGGACCCTGCCGGCGAGCAGTACTTC.

J is TRBJ1-5 and V is TRBV29-1; 7 bases align to TRBD1. There are 14 residues in the CDR3. Germline V gives CDR1 SQVTM, CDR2 ANQGSEA. J gave up 11 bases and V 1 base, and 11 bases lay outside the gene matches. The CDR3 nucleotides read TGCAGCGTTGAAGCGGACAGGTCGGCTTCTGCCCAGCATTTT. Encoded protein: CSVEADRSASAQHF.

The genes are TRBV5-1 and TRBJ2-3; D may be TRBD1 (6 bases). CDR3 length: 14 residues. Germline-derived CDR1 and CDR2 are SGHRS and YFSETQ. The V gene lost 5 bases and the J gene lost 4 bases, with 14 bases spanning the gap. This chain's CDR3 is CASRRNRAADTQYF. CDR3 sequence (DNA): TGCGCCAGCAGAAGGAACAGGGCGGCAGATACGCAGTATTTT.

Worth noting for this clone: It may be a read error: a sequence one base away is much more abundant. The chain uses TRBV5-4 and TRBJ2-5; 8 bases are shared with TRBD2. Germline V gene data show CDR1 as SGHNT and CDR2 as YYREEE (reference sequence). The CDR3 has 14 residues. The V gene end was trimmed by 4 bases and the J gene end by 3 bases; junction bases not matched to a gene: 5. The CDR3 loop reads CASSTTLAEETQYF. The CDR3, as DNA: TGTGCCAGCAGCACCACACTAGCGGAAGAGACCCAGTACTTC.

This sequence joins TRBV7-9 and TRBJ2-3; D is unresolved. Trimming took off 3 bases at V and 2 bases at J, with 3 bases between the two ends. From germline, CDR1 is SEHNR and CDR2 FQNEAQ (reference sequence). This CDR3 region has 12 residues. The CDR3 nucleotides are TGTGCCAGCAGCTTTGACACAGATACGCAGTATTTT. It encodes CASSFDTDTQYF. The variable domain in full, with the rest retrieved from reference TRBV7-9 and TRBJ2-3, is DTGVSQNPRHKITKRGQNVTFRCDPISEHNRLYWYRQTLGQGPEFLTYFQNEAQLEKSRLLSDRFSAERPKGSFSTLEIQRTEQGDSAMYLCASSFDTDTQYFGPGTRLTVL.

V usage is TRBV7-6 and J usage is TRBJ2-7; D unresolved. Trimming cost V 2 bases and J 1 base, with 6 bases left between them. From germline, CDR1 is SGHVS and CDR2 FNYEAQ. The CDR3 has 13 residues. CDR3 sequence: CASSLFRSYEQYF. The CDR3 DNA reads TGTGCCAGCAGCTTATTCAGGTCCTACGAGCAGTACTTC.